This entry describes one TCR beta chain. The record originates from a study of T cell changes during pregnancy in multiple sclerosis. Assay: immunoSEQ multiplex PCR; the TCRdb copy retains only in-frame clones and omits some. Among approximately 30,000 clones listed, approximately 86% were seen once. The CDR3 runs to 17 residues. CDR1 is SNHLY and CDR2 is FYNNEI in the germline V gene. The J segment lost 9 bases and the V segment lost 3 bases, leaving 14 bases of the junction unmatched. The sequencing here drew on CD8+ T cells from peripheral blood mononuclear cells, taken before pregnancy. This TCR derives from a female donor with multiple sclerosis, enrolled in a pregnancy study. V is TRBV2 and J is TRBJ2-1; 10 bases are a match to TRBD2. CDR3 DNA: TGTGCCAGCAGTGACAGGGCAAGGGCTAGCGGGAGCATTGAGCAGTTCTTC. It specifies CASSDRARASGSIEQFF.